The present T cell receptor beta chain was sequenced within a study of blood T cell repertoires in COVID-19. Study-level information: Researchers got acute and convalescent COVID-19 samples from the United States, Italy and Spain. T cells, B-cell-depleted T cells, or PBMCs supplied cDNA or gDNA.

This table comes from immunoSEQ multiplex PCR, and its TCRdb copy is limited to in-frame clones, with some not included. The sample carries about 160,000 clones, less than 85% recorded once. V lost 2 bases, J lost 4 bases, and 3 bases stayed unmatched. CDR1 is MNHEY and CDR2 is SVGAGI in the germline V gene. CDR3 length: 14 residues. Sequencing input: peripheral blood. The clonotype originates from a human donor with acute or convalescent COVID-19. The donor label of this sample is uncertain. The chain is built from TRBV6-5 and TRBJ2-5, with 8 bases that match TRBD2. The CDR3 DNA reads TGTGCCAGCAGTTACGACCGGGGGGGAGAGACCCAGTACTTC. Encoded protein: CASSYDRGGETQYF.